This T cell receptor beta chain was retrieved from a study of shared clonotypes between healthy human individuals. The sorted-subset replicate PCRs were given 200 ng DNA, which is tens of thousands of T cell genomes. Measured with immunoSEQ multiplex PCR; TCRdb has only the in-frame clones, and not every one. The sample includes millions of clones, around 90% seen only once; the top ten take 0.13% to 0.15%. V was pared by 4 bases and J by 3 bases, with 7 bases of the junction left unmatched. Germline values: CDR1 SGHRS, CDR2 YFSETQ. The CDR3 runs 16 residues. On this clone: Its specificity is unknown.

Study outcomes and limitations: Shared across a few donors were 4% to 6% of the naive CD4 clonotypes.

This TCR was sampled from a man younger than 30 in good health. The chain is built from TRBV5-1 and TRBJ2-7, with TRBD2 matching over 13 bases. Sequenced: naive CD4+ T cells sorted from blood. Stated subset: CD45RA+ positively selected. Written as DNA, the CDR3 is TGCGCCAGCAGCCCGCGGACTAGCGGGAGTTACTACGAGCAGTACTTC. It is translated as CASSPRTSGSYYEQYF. The full variable domain, with the rest looked up from reference TRBV5-1 and TRBJ2-7, is KAGVTQTPRYLIKTRGQQVTLSCSPISGHRSVSWYQQTPGQGLQFLFEYFSETQRNKGNFPGRFSGRQFSNSRSEMNVSTLELGDSALYLCASSPRTSGSYYEQYFGPGTRLTVT.